This T cell receptor (beta chain) was found in a study of cytomegalovirus exposure and HLA in healthy donors. Study findings and constraints: Most subjects' HLA-A and HLA-B alleles were reportedly predicted from TCR beta sequences.

Germline-derived CDR1 and CDR2 are SQVTM and ANQGSEA. The J segment lost 2 bases and the V segment lost 6 bases, leaving 5 bases of the junction unmatched. The CDR3 has 13 amino acids. With 60 Vbeta and 13 Jbeta primers, the PCR was carried out. The assay was immunoSEQ multiplex PCR, and TCRdb's table has in-frame clones only and misses some. There are roughly 150,000 clones in the sample; just over 75% occur only once, and less than 2% lies in the top ten. Concerning this clone itself: Its antigen is undetermined.

The TCR originated in a man aged 35-49 years in good health and CMV-seronegative. The chain links TRBV29-1 to TRBJ1-2; 8 nucleotides align to TRBD1. The sample comprised PBMCs. CDR3 DNA sequence: TGCAGCGTGAGGGGACAGGCAAACTATGGCTACACCTTC. This gives the protein CSVRGQANYGYTF.